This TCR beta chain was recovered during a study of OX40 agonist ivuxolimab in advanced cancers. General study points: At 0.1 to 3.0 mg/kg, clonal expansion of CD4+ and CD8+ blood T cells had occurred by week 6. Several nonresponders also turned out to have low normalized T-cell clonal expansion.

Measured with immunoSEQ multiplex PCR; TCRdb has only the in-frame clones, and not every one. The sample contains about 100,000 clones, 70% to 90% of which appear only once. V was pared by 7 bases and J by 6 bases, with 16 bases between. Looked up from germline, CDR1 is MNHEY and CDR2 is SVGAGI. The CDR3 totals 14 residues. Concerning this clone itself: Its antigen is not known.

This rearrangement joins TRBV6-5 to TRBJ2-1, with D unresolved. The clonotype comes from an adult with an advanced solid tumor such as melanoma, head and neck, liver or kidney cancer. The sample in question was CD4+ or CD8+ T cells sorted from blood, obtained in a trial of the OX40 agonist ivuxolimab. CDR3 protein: CASTPPTPSNEQFF. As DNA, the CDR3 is TGTGCCAGCACCCCCCCAACCCCTAGCAATGAGCAGTTCTTC.